This T cell receptor beta chain was recovered during a study of beta chain features in type 1 diabetes. The isolated RNA, all of it, was reverse transcribed, so expressed TCRB transcripts were what got sequenced. TCRdb's copy holds only in-frame clones and misses some; the assay was immunoSEQ multiplex PCR. The repertoire consists of a few hundred thousand clones, with roughly 10% occurring once and the leading ten covering around 0.017%. Comments on this clone: The target antigen is unknown.

Study-wide results and caveats: Shorter TCRB CDR3s, moderately but significantly so, were found in Type 1 diabetes patients in all four CD4+ subsets.

Germline CDR1 and CDR2: KGHSH and LQKENI. The V and J ends lost 5 bases and 6 bases, in that order; junction bases with no gene match: 5. CDR3 length equals 13 residues. CD45RO/CCR7/CD25/CD127/CD95/CD27 staining was used to isolate CD4+ naive, central memory, regulatory and stem cell-like memory cells by sorting. Each of the sorted populations had a purity greater than 95%. The receptor was derived from a man aged 25 to 40 with type 1 diabetes. Sequenced: naive CD4+ T cells from blood. The rearrangement links TRBV18 to TRBJ2-7, with 9 bases identical to TRBD1. The CDR3 coding sequence is TGTGCCAGCTCAGCAAACAGGGGGCCCGAGCAGTACTTC. Protein sequence: CASSANRGPEQYF. Together with reference TRBV18 and TRBJ2-7, the CDR3 gives the full variable domain: NAGVMQNPRHLVRRRGQEARLRCSPMKGHSHVYWYRQLPEEGLKFMVYLQKENIIDESGMPKERFSAEFPKEGPSILRIQQVVRGDSAAYFCASSANRGPEQYFGPGTRLTVT.